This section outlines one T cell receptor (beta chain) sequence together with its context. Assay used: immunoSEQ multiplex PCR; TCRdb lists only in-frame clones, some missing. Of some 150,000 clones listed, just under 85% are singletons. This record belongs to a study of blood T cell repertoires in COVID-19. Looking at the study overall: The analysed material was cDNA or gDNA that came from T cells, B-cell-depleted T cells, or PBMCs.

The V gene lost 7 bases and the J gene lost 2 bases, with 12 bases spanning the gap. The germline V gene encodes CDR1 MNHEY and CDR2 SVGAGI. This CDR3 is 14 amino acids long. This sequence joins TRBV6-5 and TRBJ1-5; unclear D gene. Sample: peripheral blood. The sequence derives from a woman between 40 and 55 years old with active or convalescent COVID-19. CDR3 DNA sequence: TGTGCCAGCACCTCCCGGAGGGGCAATCAGCCCCAGCATTTT. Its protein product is CASTSRRGNQPQHF.